This T cell receptor beta chain was sequenced for a study of long-term antiretroviral therapy in people with HIV. Regarding the study as a whole: The study collected blood between the mid-2000s and the late 2010s, possibly under older ART regimens.

As concerns this clone: Its antigen is still unknown.

Version v3.0 of the immunoSEQ assay ran at survey level. Clones were sequenced by immunoSEQ multiplex PCR, and TCRdb holds only the in-frame ones, with some missing. This sample has about 15,000 clones, with roughly 80% found just once. CDR1 KGHSH and CDR2 LQKENI come from the germline V gene. This CDR3 contains 13 residues. V gave up 3 bases and J gave up 2 bases, with 5 bases separating them. Sequencing used unsorted PBMCs, obtained less than 1.3 years before starting antiretroviral therapy. The rearrangement uses TRBV18 and TRBJ1-5, with D unresolved. The clonotype was recovered from a man under 40 with HIV. CDR3 protein: CASSPAGNQPQHF. CDR3 DNA sequence: TGTGCCAGCTCACCCGCGGGCAATCAGCCCCAGCATTTT. The full variable domain, rest sourced from reference TRBV18 and TRBJ1-5, is NAGVMQNPRHLVRRRGQEARLRCSPMKGHSHVYWYRQLPEEGLKFMVYLQKENIIDESGMPKERFSAEFPKEGPSILRIQQVVRGDSAAYFCASSPAGNQPQHFGDGTRLSIL.